This T cell receptor beta chain was recovered during a study of CD8 T cells in Susac syndrome. With random hexamers, reverse transcription was performed on roughly 0.45 to 1 ug of RNA. The amplification used immunoSEQ multiplex PCR on TCR beta CDR3; it spanned 54 Vbeta and 13 Jbeta. TCRdb analysed the immunoSEQ multiplex PCR reads with MiXCR anew, one entry per CDR3 protein. The data hold roughly 200,000 distinct CDR3 sequences, with nearly 97% observed a single time. Sequencing of TCR beta was carried out in blood CD8+ and CD4+ T cells. The sample was CD4+ T cells from PBMCs. The TCR sequence derives from a human donor with multiple sclerosis.

The CDR3 spells CASSEGLAGLLYEQYF. In DNA form, the CDR3 reads TGTGCCAGCAGCGAGGGACTAGCGGGACTCCTTTACGAGCAGTACTTC. J is TRBJ2-7 and V is TRBV9, with TRBD2 identical over 13 bases. Trimming at V came to 3 bases and at J to 4 bases, leaving 7 bases not matched to a gene. Germline CDR1 reads SGDLS; CDR2 reads YYNGEE. The CDR3 extends over 16 amino acids.